This T cell receptor (beta chain) was identified in a study of spatial heterogeneity in lung cancer (dated by TCRdb to about 2019). For the wider study: Beta-chain transcripts were consistently detected in greater numbers than alpha-chain transcripts, which likely reflected higher beta-chain transcript abundance. In the raw uncorrected reads, each unique combination of TCR and UMI appeared more than ten times on average. In non-small cell lung cancer, the study made a quantitative comparison of TCR alpha and beta repertoires among multiple tumor regions, matched nontumor lung and blood. The study linked features of the TCR repertoire to counts of nonsynonymous mutations, which were determined by whole-exome sequencing of tumor tissue. Both alpha and beta chains were TCR-sequenced in samples taken at surgery, namely 220 tumor regions, fewer than 85 matched nontumor lung samples and approximately 51 PBMC samples.

The time point label, read with the paper, signifies: sample taken at primary tumor resection. TCR sequencing used whole RNA extracted from tumor and nontumor lung tissue, or from cryopreserved PBMC samples, without cell sorting. The donors were 60 to 80 patients from the lung TRACERx cohort who had early-stage, untreated non-small cell lung cancer. Only patients for whom sufficient RNA was available from at least two tumor regions were selected for TCR sequencing. About this clonotype: Its antigen is unknown. Base qualities are not provided; no much larger clone lies one nucleotide away.

Preparation of the library involved 5' RACE. The listed sequencing device is NextSeq 500. The TCR library protocol attached a unique molecular identifier to each TCR cDNA molecule to allow correction of PCR and sequencing errors. In the paper's pipeline: TCR identification, UMI-based error correction and CDR3 extraction were performed with Decombinator tools. TCRs above a frequency of 2 per 1,000, corresponding to the top 1% of the tumor frequency distribution, were defined as expanded. Renyi diversity was computed with the R vegan package after each repertoire had been subsampled 100 times to 5,000 TCRs. To build CDR3 similarity networks, amino acid triplet string-kernel similarity was used, and CDR3s were connected when their pairwise similarity was above 0.82. In-frame beta chains were kept once TCRdb had trimmed the public reads at Q25 with fastp and called clones with MiXCR. Each CDR3 protein gets just one entry, which takes the most common genes and DNA from the rows behind it. TCRdb's processing, not the authors' own work, is the source of the V and J calls. The sample table contains about 82,000 distinct CDR3 sequences; only one count was recorded for 10% to 15% of them. The ten largest clones take up 4.6% of the sample.

General conclusions and limits of the study: Ubiquitous expanded tumor TCRs showed up in blood more often at tumor resection than at routine follow-up. Confirming at a functional level the hypothesis that regional TCRs recognize regional mutations was considered to require additional single-cell paired TCR alpha and beta sequencing.

Including the terminal cysteine and phenylalanine, the CDR3 comprises 16 residues. The DNA shown is the 48-base CDR3, in frame from base 1. V gives up 7 bases and J gives up 5 bases, and the segment between their germline ends measures 20 bases. For CDR1 and CDR2, the germline V gene lists MNHNS and SASEGT. The receptor comes from a male donor with early-stage non-small cell lung cancer. Sequencing used PBMCs, obtained at surgery. The chain joins TRBV6-1 to TRBJ2-2; TRBD2 is perhaps the D gene, given 6 matching bases. The sequenced DNA: TGTGCCAGCACTAGCGATGGGGCAGGGAAAACCGGGGAGCTGTTTTTT. Translated, it gives CASTSDGAGKTGELFF.